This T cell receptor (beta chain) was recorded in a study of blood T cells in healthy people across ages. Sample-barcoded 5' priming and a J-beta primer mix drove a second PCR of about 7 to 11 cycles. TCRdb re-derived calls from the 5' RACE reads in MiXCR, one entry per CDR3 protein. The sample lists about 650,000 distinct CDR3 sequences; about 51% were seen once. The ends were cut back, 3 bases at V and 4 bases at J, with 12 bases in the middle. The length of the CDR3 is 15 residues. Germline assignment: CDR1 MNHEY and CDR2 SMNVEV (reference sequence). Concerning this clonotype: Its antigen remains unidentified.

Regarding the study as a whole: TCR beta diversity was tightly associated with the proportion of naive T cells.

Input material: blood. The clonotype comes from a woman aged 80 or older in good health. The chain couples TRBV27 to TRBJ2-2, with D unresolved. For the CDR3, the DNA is TGTGCCAGCAGTTTGAAGGTAGTTGGCACCGGGGAGCTGTTTTTT. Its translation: CASSLKVVGTGELFF.